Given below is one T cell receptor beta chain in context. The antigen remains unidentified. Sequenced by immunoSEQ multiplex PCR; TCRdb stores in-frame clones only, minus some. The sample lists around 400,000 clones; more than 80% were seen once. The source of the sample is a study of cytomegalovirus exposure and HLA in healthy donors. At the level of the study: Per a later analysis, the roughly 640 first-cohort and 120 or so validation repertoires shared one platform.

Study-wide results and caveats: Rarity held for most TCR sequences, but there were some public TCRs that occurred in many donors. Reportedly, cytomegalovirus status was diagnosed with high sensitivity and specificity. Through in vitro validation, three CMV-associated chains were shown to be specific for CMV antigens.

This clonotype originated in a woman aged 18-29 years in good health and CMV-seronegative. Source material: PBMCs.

The CDR3 DNA follows: TGCAGCGGGGTACTAGCGAATTACAATGAGCAGTTCTTC. This sequence encodes CSGVLANYNEQFF. The V gene is TRBV29-1, the J gene TRBJ2-1; 7 nucleotides align to TRBD2. The CDR3 totals 13 residues. Germline V gives CDR1 SQVTM, CDR2 ANQGSEA. After removal of 7 bases from V and 4 bases from J, the junction contained 7 bases not matched to a gene.